Listed here are 20 T cell receptor beta chains from one sample, sequenced in a study of blood T cell repertoires in COVID-19. Method: immunoSEQ multiplex PCR; TCRdb's copy keeps in-frame clones and lacks some. The sample has approximately 300,000 clones, over 80% seen once; the top ten hold approximately 4.1%. The sequencing input was peripheral blood. The receptors stem from a woman between 45 and 60 years old with active or convalescent COVID-19.

This clone has only a few counts. This rearrangement joins TRBV2 to TRBJ2-2, with D tentatively TRBD1 (5 bases). Germline V gene data show CDR1 as SNHLY and CDR2 as FYNNEI. V lost 4 bases to trimming and J lost 5 bases, with 8 bases between them. The CDR3 runs to 13 residues. The CDR3 here is CASSGAGTGELFF. DNA of the CDR3: TGTGCCAGCAGTGGGGCAGGGACCGGGGAGCTGTTTTTT.

This chain connects TRBV18 to TRBJ2-3, with TRBD2 as a possible D gene (6 bases). Trimming left V 3 bases short and J 5 bases short, with 27 bases between. This CDR3 is 19 amino acids long. Germline V CDR1 and CDR2: KGHSH, LQKENI. The CDR3 DNA sequence: TGTGCCAGCTCACCTACCGGGACTGCGTCGTTTGGTCTCTTAGATACGCAGTATTTT. This encodes CASSPTGTASFGLLDTQYF. The full variable domain, its missing parts supplied by reference TRBV18 and TRBJ2-3, is NAGVMQNPRHLVRRRGQEARLRCSPMKGHSHVYWYRQLPEEGLKFMVYLQKENIIDESGMPKERFSAEFPKEGPSILRIQQVVRGDSAAYFCASSPTGTASFGLLDTQYFGPGTRLTVL.

The chain recombines TRBV7-9 with TRBJ2-2; 9 positions agree with TRBD2. V was clipped by 0 bases and J by 4 bases; unmatched bases: 9. Germline V gives CDR1 SEHNR, CDR2 FQNEAQ (reference sequence). CDR3 length: 18 amino acids. The CDR3 region has the DNA TGTGCCAGCAGCTTAGCCTTAGCGGGAGACGTGGGCACCGGGGAGCTGTTTTTT. Translation gives CASSLALAGDVGTGELFF. The entire variable domain, with the rest obtained from reference TRBV7-9 and TRBJ2-2, is as follows: DTGVSQNPRHKITKRGQNVTFRCDPISEHNRLYWYRQTLGQGPEFLTYFQNEAQLEKSRLLSDRFSAERPKGSFSTLEIQRTEQGDSAMYLCASSLALAGDVGTGELFFGEGSRLTVL.

This CDR3 reads CASSRTGLDTEAFF. For the CDR3, the DNA is TGTGCCAGCAGTCGAACAGGATTAGACACTGAAGCTTTCTTT. This chain uses TRBV2 with TRBJ1-1, with D possibly matching TRBD1 (5 bases). Germline CDR1 reads SNHLY; CDR2 reads FYNNEI. The CDR3 extends over 14 amino acids. The germline V and J ends were trimmed by 5 bases and 3 bases, with 13 bases remaining between them.

Written as DNA, the CDR3 is TGTGCCACCAGACTCTCGGAGACCAACACCGGGGAGCTGTTTTTT. It codes for CATRLSETNTGELFF. The chain has TRBV15 and TRBJ2-2; no reliable D call. This CDR3 is 15 amino acids long. V shed 6 bases and J shed 2 bases, with 13 bases lying between them. Germline V lookup: CDR1 LNHNV, CDR2 YYDKDF (reference sequence).

The rearrangement links TRBV7-8 to TRBJ2-6, with 8 bases identical to TRBD1. Germline V lookup: CDR1 SGHVS, CDR2 FQNEAQ. V shed 2 bases, J shed 4 bases, and the junction held 1 base outside the gene matches. This CDR3 contains 15 residues. In DNA, the CDR3 is TGTGCCAGCAGCTTACAGGGGGCCGGGGCCAACGTCCTGACTTTC. The encoded protein is CASSLQGAGANVLTF.

The chain uses TRBV5-1 and TRBJ1-2; D is possibly TRBD1 (5 bases). Germline CDR1 SGHRS, CDR2 YFSETQ. V dropped 0 bases and J dropped 1 base, with 13 bases sitting between them. The CDR3 contains 16 residues. CDR3 region: CASSLAPGQLNYGYTF. Written as DNA, the CDR3 is TGCGCCAGCAGCTTGGCCCCCGGACAACTTAACTATGGCTACACCTTC.

The chain uses TRBV2 and TRBJ2-2; 10 positions agree with TRBD1. The germline CDR1 and CDR2 sequences are SNHLY and FYNNEI. The V gene end was trimmed by 6 bases and the J gene end by 3 bases; junction bases not matched to a gene: 7. The CDR3 has 16 amino acids. The CDR3 reads CASSSIGTGDTGELFF. In nucleotides, the CDR3 is TGTGCCAGCAGCTCCATCGGGACAGGGGACACCGGGGAGCTGTTTTTT.

V gene TRBV12-2 combines with J gene TRBJ2-1; the table's D call TRBD2 went unverified against the DNA. TRBV12-2 is classified as a pseudogene. This CDR3 spans 14 amino acids. In DNA form, the CDR3 reads TGTGCAAGTCGCTTAGAATGGGGAGTGTATGAGCAGTTCTTC. Amino acids: CASRLEWGVYEQFF.

The chain employs TRBV5-1 and TRBJ1-5; no clear D gene. The CDR3 sequence is 15 residues long. Trimming took 0 bases from V and 4 from J, leaving 11 bases between them. The germline V gene encodes CDR1 SGHRS and CDR2 YFSETQ. The CDR3 DNA reads as TGCGCCAGCAGCTTGGAGCCCCTCGGGAATCAGCCCCAGCATTTT. Amino acids: CASSLEPLGNQPQHF.

The gene calls are TRBV14 and TRBJ1-1; no clear D gene. The CDR3 contains 17 residues. Trimming removed 4 bases from V and 3 bases from J, with 21 bases in between. Germline values: CDR1 SGHDN, CDR2 FVKESK. The CDR3 sequence is CASSPSTPSPRYTEAFF. The DNA for the CDR3 is TGTGCCAGCAGCCCCAGCACGCCAAGCCCCAGGTACACTGAAGCTTTCTTT.

The table lists this clone with a few counts. V is TRBV28 and J is TRBJ1-4, with 8 nucleotides matching TRBD1. The CDR3 is 15 residues long. Germline V gives CDR1 MDHEN, CDR2 SYDVKM. The V gene end was trimmed by 3 bases and the J gene end by 2 bases; junction bases not matched to a gene: 2. Here the CDR3 reads CASSFQGATNEKLFF. The CDR3 bases are TGTGCCAGCAGTTTCCAGGGGGCCACTAATGAAAAACTGTTTTTT.

This chain links TRBV19 with TRBJ2-3; 7 bases are a match to TRBD1. This CDR3 comprises 12 residues. CDR1 and CDR2 from the germline V gene are LNHDA and SQIVND (reference sequence). Trimming took 7 bases from V and 4 from J; bases not matched to a gene: 2. For the CDR3, the DNA is TGTGCCAGTACTCAGGGGGCAGATACGCAGTATTTT. Its protein is CASTQGADTQYF. Looking up the rest from reference TRBV19 and TRBJ2-3 gives the full variable domain: DGGITQSPKYLFRKEGQNVTLSCEQNLNHDAMYWYRQDPGQGLRLIYYSQIVNDFQKGDIAEGYSVSREKKESFPLTVTSAQKNPTAFYLCASTQGADTQYFGPGTRLTVL.

The CDR3 region has the DNA TGTGCCAGCATGGGAGGGGTAGAAAAACTGTTTTTT. It yields the protein CASMGGVEKLFF. The chain couples TRBV28 to TRBJ1-4; tentatively, D is TRBD1 (5 bases). The CDR3 runs to 12 residues. Trimming took 7 bases from V and 8 from J, leaving 11 bases between them. Germline lookup yields CDR1 MDHEN and CDR2 SYDVKM.

The CDR3 region has the DNA TGTGCCAGCAGCCGAACGCGCACCGGGGAGCTGTTTTTT. It is translated as CASSRTRTGELFF. The V gene is TRBV9, the J gene TRBJ2-2, with no clear D. The CDR3 has 13 residues. Trimming pared 4 bases from V and 4 bases from J, leaving 8 bases between. Germline V gene data show CDR1 as SGDLS and CDR2 as YYNGEE.

This clone was seen a single time. The gene calls are TRBV19 and TRBJ2-2, with TRBD1 matching 10 bases. Trimming at V came to 0 bases and at J to 3 bases, leaving 13 bases not matched to a gene. Looked up from germline, CDR1 is LNHDA and CDR2 is SQIVND (reference sequence). The CDR3 has 20 residues. In DNA form, the CDR3 reads TGTGCCAGTAGTATAGACCCTCGACAGGGGGCGGATGTCTACACCGGGGAGCTGTTTTTT. It yields the protein CASSIDPRQGADVYTGELFF.

The chain links TRBV7-3 to TRBJ1-4; 11 positions match TRBD1. CDR1 SGHTA and CDR2 FQGTGA come from the germline V gene. The CDR3 is made up of 15 amino acids. The J segment lost 6 bases and the V segment lost 4 bases, leaving 4 bases of the junction unmatched. For the CDR3, the DNA is TGTGCCAGCAGCTCCACGGACAGGGGGCATGAAAAACTGTTTTTT. Translating it yields CASSSTDRGHEKLFF.

Many counts were recorded for this clone. The CDR3 reads CAIKGDTSRDTQYF. DNA of the CDR3: TGTGCCATCAAGGGGGACACCTCACGGGATACGCAGTATTTT. This chain connects TRBV10-3 to TRBJ2-3; a weak D match, TRBD1 (6 bases). V lost 7 bases and J 6 bases, leaving 17 bases between the germline ends. The CDR3 is 14 residues long. Germline V gene lookup returns CDR1 ENHRY and CDR2 SYGVKD.

In this sample, this clone turned up once. The chain carries TRBV3-1 (or the pseudogene TRBV3-2) and TRBJ2-1; 15 nucleotides match TRBD2. V shed 4 bases, J shed 9 bases, and the junction held 10 bases outside the gene matches. Germline CDR1 is LGHDT and CDR2 is YNNKEL (reference sequence). The CDR3 consists of 17 residues. CDR3 coding DNA: TGTGCCAGCAGCCCCCACCGGACTAGCGGGAGGGCGGGTGAGCAGTTCTTC. Translating it yields CASSPHRTSGRAGEQFF.

The chain employs TRBV5-1 and TRBJ2-7; TRBD2 aligns across 13 bases. Germline V gene lookup returns CDR1 SGHRS and CDR2 YFSETQ. The CDR3 contains 17 residues. With V trimmed by 4 bases and J by 1 base, 8 bases remained unmatched. The CDR3 nucleotides read TGCGCCAGCAGCCTCCAAACTAGCGGGAGGGCATCCTACGAGCAGTACTTC. It encodes CASSLQTSGRASYEQYF.